Following are 16 T cell receptor beta chains from one sample sequenced in a study of graft-versus-host responses after intestinal transplantation listed by TCRdb under 2021. The library was obtained by the immunoSEQ multiplex PCR assay. The source is immuneACCESS, and TCRdb retained only in-frame sequences with V and J called. Part of the clones is not carried over; for the studies checked, unresolved V genes explain less than half of this, and the remainder is unexplained. The sample table holds about 82,000 clones, of which 91% were seen once. About 0.1% of the sample is in the top ten clones. Their cognate antigens are unknown. In the paper's terms, the time point label means: cells obtained before transplantation from donor or recipient. The source was unstimulated CD4+ T cells sorted from spleen or lymph node cells, collected before intestinal transplant. The receptors were gathered from a human donor who received an intestinal transplant.

The chain combines TRBV6-5 with TRBJ1-5, with a weak D call TRBD1 (5 bases). V lost 2 bases and J 5 bases, leaving 10 bases between the germline ends. This CDR3 has 14 amino acids. Germline V lookup: CDR1 MNHEY, CDR2 SVGAGI. CDR3: CASSYIQGHQPQHF. CDR3 sequence (DNA): TGTGCCAGCAGTTACATCCAGGGCCATCAGCCCCAGCATTTT.

V usage is TRBV18 and J usage is TRBJ2-7; TRBD2 aligns across 9 bases. Germline values: CDR1 KGHSH, CDR2 LQKENI. The CDR3 has 15 residues. With V trimmed by 2 bases and J by 2 bases, 4 bases remained unmatched. The chain's CDR3 is CASSPSGGPTYEQYF. In DNA, the CDR3 is TGTGCCAGCTCACCAAGCGGGGGGCCTACCTACGAGCAGTACTTC.

Only a few counts were recorded for this clone. The genes are TRBV5-6 and TRBJ1-2; TRBD1 might be the D (5 bases). Trimming removed 2 bases from V and 8 bases from J, with 10 bases in between. The CDR3 consists of 12 residues. Per germline, CDR1 SGHDT and CDR2 YYEEEE. CDR3 amino acids: CASSFGGDGYTF. The CDR3 nucleotides read TGTGCCAGCAGCTTCGGGGGAGACGGCTACACCTTC.

This chain uses TRBV6-5 with TRBJ2-7, with 8 bases aligning to TRBD2. This CDR3 has 16 amino acids. Germline-derived CDR1 and CDR2 are MNHEY and SVGAGI. The J segment lost 2 bases and the V segment lost 4 bases, leaving 10 bases of the junction unmatched. DNA for the CDR3: TGTGCCAGCAGTTCCACCCAGCGGGGGCGTCCCTACGAGCAGTACTTC. This codes for CASSSTQRGRPYEQYF.

V and J are TRBV4-3 and TRBJ1-1, with 10 bases that match TRBD1. From germline, CDR1 is LGHNA and CDR2 YSLEER. V lost 0 bases, J lost 0 bases, and 10 bases stayed unmatched. CDR3 length: 19 residues. The CDR3 DNA is TGCGCCAGCAGCCAAGATCCGCGGGGACAGGGGCAGGTGAACACTGAAGCTTTCTTT. The encoded protein is CASSQDPRGQGQVNTEAFF.

This chain connects TRBV5-1 to TRBJ1-3; tentative D call: TRBD1 (5 bases). The germline V gene encodes CDR1 SGHRS and CDR2 YFSETQ. CDR3 length: 16 amino acids. Trimming stripped 1 base from V and 3 bases from J, with 14 bases between. The chain's CDR3 is CASSLPQGHGGNTIYF. CDR3 sequence (DNA): TGCGCCAGCAGCTTGCCTCAGGGCCATGGTGGAAACACCATATATTTT. Together with reference TRBV5-1 and TRBJ1-3, the CDR3 gives the full variable domain: KAGVTQTPRYLIKTRGQQVTLSCSPISGHRSVSWYQQTPGQGLQFLFEYFSETQRNKGNFPGRFSGRQFSNSRSEMNVSTLELGDSALYLCASSLPQGHGGNTIYFGEGSWLTVV.

V is TRBV5-1 and J is TRBJ2-7; TRBD1 agrees at 8 bases. Germline V lookup: CDR1 SGHRS, CDR2 YFSETQ. Trimming removed 3 bases from V and 4 bases from J; junction bases left unmatched: 12. The CDR3 loop spans 16 amino acids. The CDR3 sequence is CASSWRTGNKAYEQYF. In nucleotides, the CDR3 is TGCGCCAGCAGCTGGAGGACAGGGAATAAGGCTTACGAGCAGTACTTC.

The chain has TRBV5-5 and TRBJ2-2; no definite D call. The CDR3 has 15 amino acids. Germline V lookup: CDR1 SGHKS, CDR2 YYEKEE (reference sequence). V lost 0 bases, J lost 1 base, and 7 bases lay in between. The CDR3 reads CASSLGQLNTGELFF. The CDR3 DNA reads TGTGCCAGCAGCTTGGGACAACTGAACACCGGGGAGCTGTTTTTT.

The gene calls are TRBV11-2 and TRBJ1-2; the match to TRBD1 covers 11 bases. After removal of 3 bases from V and 4 bases from J, the junction contained 7 bases not matched to a gene. CDR1 and CDR2 (germline): SGHAT, FQNNGV. The CDR3 totals 16 residues. CDR3 protein: CASSFGTGGLGYGYTF. The CDR3 DNA sequence: TGTGCCAGCAGCTTCGGGACAGGGGGTTTGGGCTATGGCTACACCTTC. Full variable domain (remainder filled in from reference TRBV11-2 and TRBJ1-2): EAGVAQSPRYKIIEKRQSVAFWCNPISGHATLYWYQQILGQGPKLLIQFQNNGVVDDSQLPKDRFSAERLKGVDSTLKIQPAKLEDSAVYLCASSFGTGGLGYGYTFGSGTRLTVV.

V and J are TRBV5-6 and TRBJ1-1, with 9 bases fitting TRBD1. Per germline, CDR1 SGHDT and CDR2 YYEEEE. V lost 5 bases and J lost 0; bases outside the gene matches: 8. This CDR3 is 16 amino acids long. Written as DNA, the CDR3 is TGTGCCAGCAGTCCCGGGACAGGGTCGATGAACACTGAAGCTTTCTTT. Protein: CASSPGTGSMNTEAFF.

The V call is TRBV9, the J call TRBJ1-3, with 11 bases identical to TRBD1. The CDR3 has 18 residues. CDR1 and CDR2 from the germline V gene are SGDLS and YYNGEE. Losses at the gene ends were 4 bases for V and 1 base for J; bases not matched to a gene: 10. The CDR3, as DNA: TGTGCCAGCAGCCCCAGGGGAGGACAGGGGGCTTCTGGAAACACCATATATTTT. Its protein product is CASSPRGGQGASGNTIYF.

This chain links TRBV4-3 with TRBJ2-3; TRBD2 matches 8 bases. Germline loops: CDR1 LGHNA, CDR2 YSLEER. This CDR3 is 20 amino acids long. V was pared by 3 bases and J by 0 bases, with 17 bases of the junction left unmatched. The DNA for the CDR3 is TGCGCCAGCAGCCAGAGCCCCCCGGGGGTAGCGGGGCCTAGCACAGATACGCAGTATTTT. Amino acid sequence: CASSQSPPGVAGPSTDTQYF.

The J gene is TRBJ2-1, the V gene TRBV30; TRBD2 aligns across 9 bases. There are 15 residues in the CDR3. J gave up 4 bases and V 5 bases, and 9 bases lay outside the gene matches. Germline V gene data show CDR1 as GTSNPN and CDR2 as SVGIG (reference sequence). CDR3 amino acids: CAWYFSGGTYNEQFF. For the CDR3, the DNA is TGTGCCTGGTACTTTAGCGGGGGAACTTACAATGAGCAGTTCTTC.

This chain uses TRBV7-8 with TRBJ2-3; 10 nucleotides agree with TRBD2. The CDR3 runs 16 residues. The V gene end was trimmed by 2 bases and the J gene end by 4 bases; junction bases not matched to a gene: 6. CDR1 is SGHVS and CDR2 is FQNEAQ in the germline V gene. CDR3 nucleotides: TGTGCCAGCAGCTTACCTTTAGCGGGGGGTGCAGATACGCAGTATTTT. Its protein is CASSLPLAGGADTQYF. Full variable domain (remainder filled in from reference TRBV7-8 and TRBJ2-3): GAGVSQSPRYKVAKRGQDVALRCDPISGHVSLFWYQQALGQGPEFLTYFQNEAQLDKSGLPSDRFFAERPEGSVSTLKIQRTQQEDSAVYLCASSLPLAGGADTQYFGPGTRLTVL.

This chain joins TRBV30 and TRBJ1-5, with a tentative D call TRBD1 (5 bases). Germline lookup yields CDR1 GTSNPN and CDR2 SVGIG (reference sequence). The V end lost 0 bases, the J end lost 5 bases, and 11 bases lay between the germline ends. The CDR3 contains 14 residues. In DNA form, the CDR3 reads TGTGCCTGGAGTGTACGAACGGGGGATCAGCCCCAGCATTTT. Its protein is CAWSVRTGDQPQHF.

CDR3 loop: CAWSVAGETSTDTQYF. The CDR3 DNA reads as TGTGCCTGGAGTGTAGCCGGGGAAACTAGCACAGATACGCAGTATTTT. The chain uses TRBV30 and TRBJ2-3; D possibly corresponds to TRBD2 (5 bases). With 0 bases removed from V and 0 bases from J, the gap between germline ends came to 13 bases. Germline CDR1 is GTSNPN and CDR2 is SVGIG (reference sequence). This CDR3 region has 16 residues.